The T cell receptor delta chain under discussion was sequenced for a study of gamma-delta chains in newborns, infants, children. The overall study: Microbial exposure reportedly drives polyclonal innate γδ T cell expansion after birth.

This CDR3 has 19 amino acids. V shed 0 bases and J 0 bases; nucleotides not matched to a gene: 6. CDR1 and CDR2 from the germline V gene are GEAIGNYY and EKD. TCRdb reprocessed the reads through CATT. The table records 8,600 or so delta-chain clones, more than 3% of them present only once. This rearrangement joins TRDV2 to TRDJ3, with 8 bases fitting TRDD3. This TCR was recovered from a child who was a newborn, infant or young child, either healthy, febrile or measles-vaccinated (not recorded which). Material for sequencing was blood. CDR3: CACDTWGISNSWDTRQMFF. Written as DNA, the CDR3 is TGTGCCTGTGACACCTGGGGGATTTCCAACTCCTGGGACACCCGACAGATGTTTTTC.